The TCR beta chain under discussion was sequenced for a study of blood T cell repertoires in COVID-19. About the study: The United States, Italy and Spain supplied acute and convalescent COVID-19 samples. PBMCs, B-cell-depleted T cells, or T cells were the source of the cDNA or gDNA that made up the material.

In the study's own analysis: Estimated nucleated cell counts came from reference gene primer amplification. Repertoires were generated with immunoSEQ multiplex PCR, while TCRdb's copy carries only in-frame clones and drops some. The V and J calls and clone size are taken from that table; D and trimming were inferred from the DNA. The sample shows about 73,000 clones, 83% of them seen only once. The length of the CDR3 is 15 residues. Trimming pared 6 bases from V and 4 bases from J, leaving 17 bases between. The V gene's germline CDR1 is MNHEY and CDR2 SMNVEV (reference sequence). The sequenced sample was peripheral blood. The clonotype comes from a woman aged 55 to 70 with acute or convalescent COVID-19. The V call is TRBV27, the J call TRBJ2-3; a possible D gene is TRBD2 (7 bases). As DNA, the CDR3 is TGTGCCAGCAGCTCCAAGGGGGGGGCGGCAGATACGCAGTATTTT. This codes for CASSSKGGAADTQYF.